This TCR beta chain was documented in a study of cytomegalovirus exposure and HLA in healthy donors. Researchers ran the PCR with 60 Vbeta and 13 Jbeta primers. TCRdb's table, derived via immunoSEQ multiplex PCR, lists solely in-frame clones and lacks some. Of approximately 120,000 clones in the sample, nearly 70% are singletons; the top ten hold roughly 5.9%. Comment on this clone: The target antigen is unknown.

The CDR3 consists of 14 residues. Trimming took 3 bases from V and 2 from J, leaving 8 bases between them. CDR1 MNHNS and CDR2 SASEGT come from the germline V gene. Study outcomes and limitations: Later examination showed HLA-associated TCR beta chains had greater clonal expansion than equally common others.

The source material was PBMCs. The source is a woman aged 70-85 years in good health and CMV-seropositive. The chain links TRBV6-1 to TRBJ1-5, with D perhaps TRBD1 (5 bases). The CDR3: CASSEGGGNQPQHF. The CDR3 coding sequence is TGTGCCAGCAGTGAGGGAGGGGGCAATCAGCCCCAGCATTTT.